These 5 T cell receptor beta chains share one sample of origin, sequenced in a study of T cell changes during pregnancy in multiple sclerosis. Profiling relied on immunoSEQ multiplex PCR, and the TCRdb table lists in-frame clones only, not all of them. Of some 48,000 clones listed, 80% to 90% are singletons. Material: CD8+ T cells from peripheral blood mononuclear cells, obtained in the second trimester of pregnancy. These receptors came from a female donor with multiple sclerosis, enrolled in a pregnancy study.

The rearrangement joins TRBV13 to TRBJ2-6; TRBD1 matches 10 bases. CDR1 PRHDT and CDR2 FYEKMQ come from the germline V gene (reference sequence). The CDR3 loop spans 15 amino acids. With 4 bases clipped from V and 8 bases from J, the junction kept 5 bases outside the gene matches. CDR3 protein: CASSSRDRGTNVLTF. The DNA of the CDR3 is TGTGCCAGCAGCTCCCGGGACAGGGGCACCAACGTCCTGACTTTC.

This sequence joins TRBV7-6 and TRBJ1-2, with D perhaps matching TRBD1 (6 bases). This CDR3 region has 15 residues. V gave up 3 bases and J gave up 4 bases, with 15 bases separating them. CDR1 SGHVS and CDR2 FNYEAQ come from the germline V gene. The CDR3 DNA follows: TGTGCCAGCAGCTTGGGGGCCCGCGGCCCCTATGGCTACACCTTC. It yields the protein CASSLGARGPYGYTF.

This chain connects TRBV4-1 to TRBJ1-5; D is unclear. Germline V gene data show CDR1 as MGHRA and CDR2 as YSYEKL. Trimming removed 4 bases at V and 5 bases at J, with 9 bases between. This CDR3 is built from 13 residues. The CDR3 here is CASSLYGDQPQHF. The CDR3 bases are TGCGCCAGCAGCCTCTACGGGGATCAGCCCCAGCATTTT.

This sequence joins TRBV30 and TRBJ1-2, with TRBD1 matching 10 bases. This CDR3 is built from 17 residues. V shed 4 bases, J shed 1 base, and the junction held 12 bases outside the gene matches. The germline CDR1 and CDR2 sequences are GTSNPN and SVGIG (reference sequence). CDR3 sequence (DNA): TGTGCCTGGATGTCCGGGGACAGGGGTGTTGGTAACTATGGCTACACCTTC. This encodes CAWMSGDRGVGNYGYTF.

The rearrangement links TRBV10-3 to TRBJ2-7; 8 nucleotides match TRBD1. The CDR3 consists of 14 residues. After removal of 6 bases from V and 6 bases from J, the junction contained 10 bases not matched to a gene. CDR1 is ENHRY and CDR2 is SYGVKD in the germline V gene. CDR3 amino acids: CAIRKTGEEAEQYF. DNA for the CDR3: TGTGCCATCAGGAAGACAGGGGAAGAGGCCGAGCAGTACTTC.